Below, one TCR beta chain is given with its context. V shed 1 base and J shed 5 bases, with 13 bases lying between them. Germline V lookup: CDR1 SGHDT, CDR2 YYEEEE. This CDR3 contains 14 residues. The data derive from a study of blood T cell repertoires in COVID-19. Using immunoSEQ multiplex PCR, the repertoire was profiled, and TCRdb retains in-frame clones only, with some absent. The data hold approximately 290,000 clones, with nearly 90% observed a single time. The sample comprised peripheral blood. The chain joins TRBV5-6 to TRBJ2-7; TRBD1 might be the D (6 bases). This receptor was taken from a woman aged 25 to 45 with COVID-19, enrolled during active disease. The chain's CDR3 is CASSLSQGRHEQYF. In nucleotides, the CDR3 is TGTGCCAGCAGCTTGTCCCAGGGGCGACACGAGCAGTACTTC.